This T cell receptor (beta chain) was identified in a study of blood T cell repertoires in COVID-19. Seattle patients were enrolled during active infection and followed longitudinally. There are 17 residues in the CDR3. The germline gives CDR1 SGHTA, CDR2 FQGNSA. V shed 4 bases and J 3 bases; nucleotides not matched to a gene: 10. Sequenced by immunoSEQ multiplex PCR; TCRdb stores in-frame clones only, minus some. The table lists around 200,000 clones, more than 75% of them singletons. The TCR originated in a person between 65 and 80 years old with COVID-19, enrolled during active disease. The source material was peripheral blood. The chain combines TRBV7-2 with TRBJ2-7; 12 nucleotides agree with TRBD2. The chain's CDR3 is CASSSFLTSGSLYEQYF. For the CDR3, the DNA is TGTGCCAGCAGCTCCTTTTTGACTAGCGGGAGTCTCTACGAGCAGTACTTC.